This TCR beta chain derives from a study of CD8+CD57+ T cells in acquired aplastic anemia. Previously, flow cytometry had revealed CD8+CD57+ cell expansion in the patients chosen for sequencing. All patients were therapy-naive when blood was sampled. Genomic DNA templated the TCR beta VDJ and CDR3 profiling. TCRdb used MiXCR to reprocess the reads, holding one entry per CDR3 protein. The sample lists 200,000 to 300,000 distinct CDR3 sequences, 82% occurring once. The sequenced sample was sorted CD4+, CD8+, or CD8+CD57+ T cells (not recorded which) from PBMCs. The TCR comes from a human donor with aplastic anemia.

DNA of the CDR3: TGTGCCAGCAGCTTGAATAGGGACGGGTACGTATATGGCTACACCTTC. It is translated as CASSLNRDGYVYGYTF. The chain uses TRBV9 and TRBJ1-2; tentative D call: TRBD1 (5 bases). The germline gives CDR1 SGDLS, CDR2 YYNGEE. The V and J ends lost 4 bases and 5 bases respectively, with 21 bases between them. The CDR3 has 16 amino acids.